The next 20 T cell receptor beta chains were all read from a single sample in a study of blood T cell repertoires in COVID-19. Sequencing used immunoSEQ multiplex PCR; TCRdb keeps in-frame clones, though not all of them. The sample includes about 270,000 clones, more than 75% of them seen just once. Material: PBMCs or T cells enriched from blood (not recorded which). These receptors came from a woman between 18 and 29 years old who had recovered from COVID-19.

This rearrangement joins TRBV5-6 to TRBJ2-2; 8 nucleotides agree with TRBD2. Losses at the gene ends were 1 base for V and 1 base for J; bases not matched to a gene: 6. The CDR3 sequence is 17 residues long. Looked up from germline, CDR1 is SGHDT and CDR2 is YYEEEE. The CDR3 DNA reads TGTGCCAGCAGCTTGTTGGTAACTAGCGGGAACACCGGGGAGCTGTTTTTT. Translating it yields CASSLLVTSGNTGELFF.

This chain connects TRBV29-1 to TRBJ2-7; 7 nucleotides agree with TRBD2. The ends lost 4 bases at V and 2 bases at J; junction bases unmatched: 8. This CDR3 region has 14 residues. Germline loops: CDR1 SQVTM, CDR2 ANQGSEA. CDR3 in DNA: TGCAGCGTTGTTTGGCGGGAGACCGCCTACGAGCAGTACTTC. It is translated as CSVVWRETAYEQYF.

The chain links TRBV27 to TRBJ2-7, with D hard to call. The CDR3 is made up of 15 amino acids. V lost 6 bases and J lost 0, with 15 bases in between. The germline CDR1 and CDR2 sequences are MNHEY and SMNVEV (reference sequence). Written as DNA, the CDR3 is TGTGCCAGCAGGGCCGGGTCCATGAGCTCCTACGAGCAGTACTTC. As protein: CASRAGSMSSYEQYF.

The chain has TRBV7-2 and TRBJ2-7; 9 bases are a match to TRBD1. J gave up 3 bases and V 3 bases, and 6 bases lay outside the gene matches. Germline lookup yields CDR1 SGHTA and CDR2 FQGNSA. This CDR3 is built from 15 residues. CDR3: CASSFPGQGDYEQYF. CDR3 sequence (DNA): TGTGCCAGCAGCTTCCCGGGACAGGGAGACTACGAGCAGTACTTC.

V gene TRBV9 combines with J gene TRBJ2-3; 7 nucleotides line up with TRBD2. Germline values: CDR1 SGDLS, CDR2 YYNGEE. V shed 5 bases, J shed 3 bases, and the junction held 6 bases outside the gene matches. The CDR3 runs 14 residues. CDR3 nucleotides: TGTGCCAGCAGTGAACTAGCGACAACAGATACGCAGTATTTT. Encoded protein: CASSELATTDTQYF.

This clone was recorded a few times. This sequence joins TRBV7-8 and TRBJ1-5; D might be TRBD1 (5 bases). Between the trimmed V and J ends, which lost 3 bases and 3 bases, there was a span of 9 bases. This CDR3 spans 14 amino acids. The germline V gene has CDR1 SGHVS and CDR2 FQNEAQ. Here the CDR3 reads CASSFDRYNQPQHF. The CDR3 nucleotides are TGTGCCAGCAGCTTTGACAGATACAATCAGCCCCAGCATTTT.

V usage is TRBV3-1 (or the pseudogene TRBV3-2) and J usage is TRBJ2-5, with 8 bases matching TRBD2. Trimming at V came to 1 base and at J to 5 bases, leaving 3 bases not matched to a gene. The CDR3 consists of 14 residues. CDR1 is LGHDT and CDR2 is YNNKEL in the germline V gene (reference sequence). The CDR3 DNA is TGTGCCAGCAGCCAAGCGGGGGGGCAGGAGACCCAGTACTTC. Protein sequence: CASSQAGGQETQYF.

CDR3 nucleotides: TGTGCCAGCTCACGATCCACCGGGGGGTTGAACACTGAAGCTTTCTTT. Its translation is CASSRSTGGLNTEAFF. The rearrangement uses TRBV18 and TRBJ1-1, with a tentative D call TRBD1 (5 bases). This CDR3 has 16 amino acids. The V end was cut by 4 bases, the J end by 0 bases, with 15 bases between. CDR1 is KGHSH, CDR2 LQKENI, per germline. Full variable domain (missing parts from reference TRBV18 and TRBJ1-1): NAGVMQNPRHLVRRRGQEARLRCSPMKGHSHVYWYRQLPEEGLKFMVYLQKENIIDESGMPKERFSAEFPKEGPSILRIQQVVRGDSAAYFCASSRSTGGLNTEAFFGQGTRLTVV.

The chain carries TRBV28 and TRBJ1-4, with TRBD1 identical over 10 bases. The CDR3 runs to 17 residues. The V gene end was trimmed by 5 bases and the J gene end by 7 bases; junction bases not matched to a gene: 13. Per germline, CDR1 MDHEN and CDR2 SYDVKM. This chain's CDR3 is CASSPYKSDRGAEKLFF. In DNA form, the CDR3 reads TGTGCCAGCAGTCCCTACAAGTCGGACAGGGGGGCTGAAAAACTGTTTTTT.

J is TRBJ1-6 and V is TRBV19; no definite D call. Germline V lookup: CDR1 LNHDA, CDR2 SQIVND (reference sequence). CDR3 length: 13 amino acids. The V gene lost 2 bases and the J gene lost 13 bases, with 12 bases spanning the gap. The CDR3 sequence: CASSIFGRRPLHF. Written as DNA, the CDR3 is TGTGCCAGTAGTATATTTGGCCGGCGGCCCCTCCACTTT.

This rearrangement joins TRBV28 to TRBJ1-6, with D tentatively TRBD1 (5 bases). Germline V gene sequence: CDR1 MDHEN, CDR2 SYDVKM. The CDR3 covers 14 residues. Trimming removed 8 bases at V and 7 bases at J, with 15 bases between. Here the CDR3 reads CASRETQGNSPLHF. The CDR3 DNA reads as TGTGCCAGCCGAGAAACCCAGGGCAATTCACCCCTCCACTTT.

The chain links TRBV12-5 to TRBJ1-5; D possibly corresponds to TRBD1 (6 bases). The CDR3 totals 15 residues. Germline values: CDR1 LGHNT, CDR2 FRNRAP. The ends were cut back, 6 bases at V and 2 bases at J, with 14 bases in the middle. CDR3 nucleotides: TGTGCTAGTGGGAGGACAGCCAGAGGCAATCAGCCCCAGCATTTT. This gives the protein CASGRTARGNQPQHF.

Written as DNA, the CDR3 is TGTGCCAGCGGACAGCTAGCGGGAGGGTCAGATACGCAGTATTTT. Encoded protein: CASGQLAGGSDTQYF. The chain employs TRBV6-5 and TRBJ2-3, with TRBD2 identical over 12 bases. J was trimmed by 4 bases and V by 8 bases; bases with no gene match: 7. Germline V CDR1 and CDR2: MNHEY, SVGAGI. CDR3 length equals 15 residues.

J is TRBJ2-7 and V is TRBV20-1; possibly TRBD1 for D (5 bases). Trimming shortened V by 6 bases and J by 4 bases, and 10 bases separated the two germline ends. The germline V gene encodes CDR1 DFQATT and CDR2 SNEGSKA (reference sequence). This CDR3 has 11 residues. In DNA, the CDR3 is TGCAGTGCGACGGACAATTACGAGCAGTACTTC. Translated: CSATDNYEQYF.

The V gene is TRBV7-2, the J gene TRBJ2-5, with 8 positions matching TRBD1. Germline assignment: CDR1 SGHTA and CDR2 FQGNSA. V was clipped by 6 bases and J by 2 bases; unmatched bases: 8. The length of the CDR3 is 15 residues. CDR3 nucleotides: TGTGCCAGCAGTTGGGCAGGGGGCTCGCAAGAGACCCAGTACTTC. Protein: CASSWAGGSQETQYF.

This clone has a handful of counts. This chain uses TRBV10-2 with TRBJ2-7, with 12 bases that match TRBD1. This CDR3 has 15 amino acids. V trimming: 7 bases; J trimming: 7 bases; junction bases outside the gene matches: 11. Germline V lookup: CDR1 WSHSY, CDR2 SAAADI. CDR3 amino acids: CASTAPGQGAWEQYF. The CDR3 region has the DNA TGCGCCAGCACCGCACCGGGACAGGGGGCATGGGAGCAGTACTTC.

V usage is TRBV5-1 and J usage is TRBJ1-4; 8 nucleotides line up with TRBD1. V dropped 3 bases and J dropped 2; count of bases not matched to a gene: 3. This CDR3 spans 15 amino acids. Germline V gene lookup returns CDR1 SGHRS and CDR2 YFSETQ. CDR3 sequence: CASSYGDRTNEKLFF. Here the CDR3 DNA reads TGCGCCAGCAGCTACGGGGACAGGACTAATGAAAAACTGTTTTTT. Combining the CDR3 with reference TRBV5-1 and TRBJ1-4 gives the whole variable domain KAGVTQTPRYLIKTRGQQVTLSCSPISGHRSVSWYQQTPGQGLQFLFEYFSETQRNKGNFPGRFSGRQFSNSRSEMNVSTLELGDSALYLCASSYGDRTNEKLFFGSGTQLSVL.

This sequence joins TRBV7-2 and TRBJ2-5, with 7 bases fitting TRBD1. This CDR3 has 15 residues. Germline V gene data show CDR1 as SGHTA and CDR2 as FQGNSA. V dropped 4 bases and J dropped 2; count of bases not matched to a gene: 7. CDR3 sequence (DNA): TGTGCCAGCAGCTCTGACAGGGCCCGTCAAGAGACCCAGTACTTC. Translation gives CASSSDRARQETQYF.

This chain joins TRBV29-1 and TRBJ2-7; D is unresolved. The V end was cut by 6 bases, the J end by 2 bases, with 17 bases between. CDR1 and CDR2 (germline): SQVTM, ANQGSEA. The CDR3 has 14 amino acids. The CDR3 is CSVATSDYPYEQYF. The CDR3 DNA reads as TGCAGCGTCGCCACCTCAGATTACCCCTACGAGCAGTACTTC.

The CDR3 bases are TGTGCCAGCAGCCAAGACAGGGATCTGACTGAAGCTTTCTTT. It codes for CASSQDRDLTEAFF. The V call is TRBV3-1 (or the pseudogene TRBV3-2), the J call TRBJ1-1, with D perhaps TRBD1 (5 bases). The CDR3 length is 14 residues. The germline V and J ends were trimmed by 0 bases and 5 bases, with 10 bases remaining between them. Germline CDR1 reads LGHDT; CDR2 reads YNNKEL (reference sequence).